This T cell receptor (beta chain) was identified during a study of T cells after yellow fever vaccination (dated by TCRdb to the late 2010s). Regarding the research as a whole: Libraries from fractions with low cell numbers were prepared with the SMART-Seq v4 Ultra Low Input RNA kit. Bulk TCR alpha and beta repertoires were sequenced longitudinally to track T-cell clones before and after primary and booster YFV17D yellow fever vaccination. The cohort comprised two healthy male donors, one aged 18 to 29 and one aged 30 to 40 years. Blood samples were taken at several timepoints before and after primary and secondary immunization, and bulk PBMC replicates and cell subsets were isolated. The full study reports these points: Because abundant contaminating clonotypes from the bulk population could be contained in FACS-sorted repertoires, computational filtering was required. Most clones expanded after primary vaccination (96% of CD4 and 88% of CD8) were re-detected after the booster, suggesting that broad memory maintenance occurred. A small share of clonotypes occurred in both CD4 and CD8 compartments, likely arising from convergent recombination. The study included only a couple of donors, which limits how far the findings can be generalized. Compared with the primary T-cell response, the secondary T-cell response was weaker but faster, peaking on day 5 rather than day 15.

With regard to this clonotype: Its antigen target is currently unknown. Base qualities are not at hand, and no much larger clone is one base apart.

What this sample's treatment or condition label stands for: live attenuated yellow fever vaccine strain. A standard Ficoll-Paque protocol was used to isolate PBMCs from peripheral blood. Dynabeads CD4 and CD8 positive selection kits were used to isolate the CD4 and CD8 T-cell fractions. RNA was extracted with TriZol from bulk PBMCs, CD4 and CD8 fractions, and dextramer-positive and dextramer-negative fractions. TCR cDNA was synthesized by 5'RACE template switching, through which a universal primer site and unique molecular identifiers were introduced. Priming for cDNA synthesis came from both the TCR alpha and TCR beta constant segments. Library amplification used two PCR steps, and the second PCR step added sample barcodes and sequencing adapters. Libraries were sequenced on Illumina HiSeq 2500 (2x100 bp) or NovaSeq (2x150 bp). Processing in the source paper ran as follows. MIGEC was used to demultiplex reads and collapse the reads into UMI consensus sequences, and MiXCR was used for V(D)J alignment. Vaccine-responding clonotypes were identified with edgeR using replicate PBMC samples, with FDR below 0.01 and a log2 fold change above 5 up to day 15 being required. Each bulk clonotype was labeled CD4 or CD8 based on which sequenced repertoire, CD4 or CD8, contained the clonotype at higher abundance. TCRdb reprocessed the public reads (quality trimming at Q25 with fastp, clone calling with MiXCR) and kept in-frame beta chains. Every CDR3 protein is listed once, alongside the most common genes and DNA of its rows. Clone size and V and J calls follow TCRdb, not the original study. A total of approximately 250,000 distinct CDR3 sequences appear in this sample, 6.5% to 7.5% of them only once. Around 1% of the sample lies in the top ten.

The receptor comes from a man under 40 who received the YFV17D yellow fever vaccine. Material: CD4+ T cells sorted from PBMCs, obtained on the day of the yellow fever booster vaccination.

The CDR3 here reads CASSVGVDSAYEQYF. Read as DNA, the sequence is TGTGCCAGCAGCGTAGGAGTTGACAGTGCCTACGAGCAGTACTTC. The chain links TRBV9 with TRBJ2-7, with a weak D call of TRBD1 (5 bases match). The cysteine opens and the phenylalanine closes a CDR3 of 15 amino acids. The kept DNA is CDR3 alone, 45 bases in frame from the first base. V lost 0 bases and J lost 2 bases; the stretch between them is 12 bases long. CDR1 and CDR2 are read off the germline V gene as SGDLS and YYNGEE.